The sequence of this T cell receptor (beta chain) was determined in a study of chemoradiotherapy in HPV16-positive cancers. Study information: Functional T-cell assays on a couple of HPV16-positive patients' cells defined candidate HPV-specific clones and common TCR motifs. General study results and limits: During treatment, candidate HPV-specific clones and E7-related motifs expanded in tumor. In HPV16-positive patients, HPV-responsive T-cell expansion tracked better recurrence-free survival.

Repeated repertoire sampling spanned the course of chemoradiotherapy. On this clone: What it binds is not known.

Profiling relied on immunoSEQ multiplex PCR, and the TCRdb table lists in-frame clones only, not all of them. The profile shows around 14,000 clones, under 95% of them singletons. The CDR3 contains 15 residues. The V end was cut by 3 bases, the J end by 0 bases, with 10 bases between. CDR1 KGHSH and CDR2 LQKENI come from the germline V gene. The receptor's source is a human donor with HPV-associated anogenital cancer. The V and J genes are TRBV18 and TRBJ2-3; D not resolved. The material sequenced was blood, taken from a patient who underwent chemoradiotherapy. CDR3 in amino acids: CASSPLASSTDTQYF. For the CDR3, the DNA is TGTGCCAGCTCACCCTTGGCTTCTAGCACAGATACGCAGTATTTT.